The present T cell receptor (beta chain) was sequenced within a study of T cells after yellow fever vaccination (dated 2019 in TCRdb). About the study as a whole: The SMART-Seq v4 Ultra Low Input RNA kit was used to prepare libraries from fractions with low cell numbers. To follow T-cell clones before and after primary and booster YFV17D yellow fever vaccination, bulk TCR alpha and beta repertoires were sequenced over time. Two healthy male donors made up the cohort, one aged 18 to 30 years and the other aged 30 to 39 years. Blood samples were taken at several timepoints before and after primary and secondary immunization, and bulk PBMC replicates and cell subsets were isolated.

Results the study describes overall, beyond this receptor: Only a couple of donors were included in the study, so the extent to which the findings can be generalized is limited. A small fraction of clonotypes appeared in both the CD4 and CD8 compartments, likely as a result of convergent recombination. FACS-sorted repertoires could contain abundant contaminating clonotypes from the bulk population, so computational filtering was required. The secondary T-cell response was weaker than the primary response but faster, peaking on day 5 instead of day 15. Most clones expanded after primary vaccination were re-detected after the booster (about 95% of CD4 and approximately 88% of CD8), suggesting broad memory maintenance.

The treatment or condition label here, explained by the study, means: live attenuated yellow fever vaccine strain. A standard Ficoll-Paque protocol was used to isolate PBMCs from peripheral blood. CD4 and CD8 T-cell fractions were isolated with Dynabeads CD4 and CD8 positive selection kits. RNA was extracted with TriZol from bulk PBMCs, CD4 and CD8 fractions, and dextramer-positive and dextramer-negative fractions. The listed sequencing device is Illumina NovaSeq 6000. TCR cDNA was made using 5'RACE template switching, a step that added a universal primer site and unique molecular identifiers. cDNA synthesis was primed from both the TCR alpha and TCR beta constant segments. Library amplification involved two PCR steps, and the second step added sample barcodes and sequencing adapters. Sequencing of the libraries was done on either Illumina HiSeq 2500 (2x100 bp) or NovaSeq (2x150 bp). On the study's bioinformatics: Reads were demultiplexed and collapsed into UMI consensus sequences with MIGEC, and V(D)J alignment was performed with MiXCR. Clonotypes responding to the vaccine were identified with edgeR on replicate PBMC samples, with the criteria of FDR below 0.01 and a log2 fold change above 5 up to day 15. CD4 or CD8 identity was assigned to each bulk clonotype according to whether the clonotype was present at higher abundance in the sequenced CD4 repertoire or the sequenced CD8 repertoire. TCRdb took the public reads, trimmed them with fastp at Q25, ran MiXCR for clone calling and kept in-frame beta chains. Under each unique CDR3 protein, matching rows form one entry showing the most common genes and DNA. TCRdb's processing, not the study's, gives the V and J calls here. For this sample the table gives 250,000 to 350,000 distinct CDR3 sequences, of which approximately 10% were detected only once. The top ten constitute 3% to 4% of the sample.

Comment on this clonotype: What this receptor recognizes is not known. Per-nucleotide qualities are absent, and no much larger clonotype sits a single base away.

The CDR3 sequence holds 14 residues, the cysteine and phenylalanine included. Here the CDR3 DNA is all that survives: 42 bases in frame from base 1. V is pared back by 4 bases and J by 4 bases, with 15 bases lying between the germline termini. The germline V gene encodes CDR1 SGDLS and CDR2 YYNGEE. The specimen was CD4+ T cells sorted from PBMCs, collected 5 days after the yellow fever booster vaccination. The source of this sequence is a man aged 18-30 years who received the YFV17D yellow fever vaccine. The V and J segments used are TRBV9 and TRBJ2-7, with TRBD1 as a weak D call on 6 bases. CDR3 protein: CASSTSSTGYEQYF. The DNA sequence follows: TGTGCCAGCAGCACGTCGTCGACAGGATACGAGCAGTACTTC.